This T cell receptor beta chain was sequenced during a study of cytomegalovirus exposure and HLA in healthy donors. Germline loops: CDR1 SGHDT, CDR2 YYEEEE. J was trimmed by 8 bases and V by 1 base; bases with no gene match: 12. This CDR3 region has 16 residues. With 60 Vbeta and 13 Jbeta primers, the PCR was carried out. Data came from immunoSEQ multiplex PCR; TCRdb stores just in-frame clones and leaves some out. The sample carries some 150,000 clones, approximately 80% recorded once. The chain links TRBV5-6 to TRBJ2-1; TRBD2 matches 7 bases. The TCR was taken from a man aged 50 or older in good health and CMV-seropositive. The source material was PBMCs. The CDR3 coding sequence is TGTGCCAGCAGCTTGTCTTTTCGGACTAGAATCGATGAGCAGTTCTTC. As protein: CASSLSFRTRIDEQFF.